The clone carrying this T cell receptor beta chain was recorded only once. The data stem from a study of blood T cell repertoires in COVID-19. Sequencing used immunoSEQ multiplex PCR; TCRdb keeps in-frame clones, though not all of them. The sample holds about 18,000 clones, around 90% seen once. The CDR3 runs 13 residues. Per germline, CDR1 MNHEY and CDR2 SVGAGI. V gave up 7 bases and J gave up 8 bases, with 17 bases separating them. This chain links TRBV6-5 with TRBJ1-1; D gene ambiguous. The receptor was derived from a human donor in a cohort sampled during active COVID-19. The sample comprised peripheral blood. In DNA, the CDR3 is TGTGCCAGCATTAGTGCAGGCGGAGGCGAAGCTTTCTTT. Its translation is CASISAGGGEAFF.